This TCR beta chain was recovered during a study of immune characterization of retroperitoneal liposarcoma. The sample holds a few counts of this clonotype. A single record per CDR3 protein comes from TCRdb applying MiXCR to the PCR reads. Here the sample spans about 2,600 distinct CDR3 sequences, roughly two fifths being singletons. This CDR3 is built from 15 residues. Germline values: CDR1 SGHTA, CDR2 FQGNSA. The ends were cut back, 1 base at V and 6 bases at J, with 14 bases in the middle. The V call is TRBV7-2, the J call TRBJ2-3, with D possibly TRBD2 on 5 matching bases. The sequenced sample was tumor tissue. The receptor was isolated from a male donor with retroperitoneal liposarcoma. For the CDR3, the DNA is TGTGCCAGCAGCTTAGGGGCGGGTGAGGCCGATACGCAGTATTTT. It codes for CASSLGAGEADTQYF.